These 26 T cell receptor beta chains originate from one sample sequenced in a study of T-cell reconstitution after alpha-beta-depleted transplantation in children. Unique molecular identifiers tagged the TCRbeta library. TCRdb re-called the PCR reads with MiXCR, one entry per CDR3 protein. Of a few hundred thousand distinct CDR3 sequences detected, approximately 12% appear once; the ten largest clones hold 3.5% to 4.5%. The source material was PBMCs, sampled from the stem cell graft. The receptors here all came from a human donor who donated a stem cell graft to a child with Fanconi anemia.

This clonotype was counted many times. The chain joins TRBV7-2 to TRBJ1-4; TRBD1 is a possible D gene (5 bases). Germline CDR1 and CDR2: SGHTA and FQGNSA. CDR3 length equals 15 residues. Between the trimmed V and J ends, which lost 1 base and 5 bases, there was a span of 11 bases. CDR3 in amino acids: CASSLGGRENEKLFF. DNA for the CDR3: TGTGCCAGCAGCTTAGGGGGCAGGGAAAATGAAAAACTGTTTTTT.

This sequence joins TRBV11-2 and TRBJ2-7; perhaps TRBD2 as D (7 bases). The CDR3 has 14 amino acids. Germline CDR1 reads SGHAT; CDR2 reads FQNNGV. With 7 bases removed from V and 4 bases from J, the gap between germline ends came to 17 bases. CDR3 nucleotide sequence: TGTGCCAGCACCTCGGGGGGCCGGAGGTACGAGCAGTACTTC. Translating gives CASTSGGRRYEQYF.

The DNA for the CDR3 is TGCGCCAGCAGCTTGGAGAGGGGGGAAGGCTACACCTTC. As protein: CASSLERGEGYTF. V and J are TRBV5-1 and TRBJ1-2, with TRBD1 as a possible D gene (6 bases). The germline CDR1 and CDR2 sequences are SGHRS and YFSETQ. The CDR3 consists of 13 residues. The V gene lost 0 bases and the J gene lost 8 bases, with 11 bases spanning the gap.

This CDR3 is CASSTGQANGYTF. In nucleotides, the CDR3 is TGTGCCAGCAGCACGGGACAGGCTAATGGCTACACCTTC. The V call is TRBV21-1, the J call TRBJ1-2; the table's D call, TRBD1, has no DNA check behind it. TRBV21-1 represents a pseudogene. The CDR3 runs 13 residues.

There are a few counts of this clonotype. The rearrangement uses TRBV5-6 and TRBJ2-7; the match to TRBD2 covers 8 bases. Trimming took 4 bases from V and 0 from J; bases not matched to a gene: 12. CDR1 SGHDT and CDR2 YYEEEE come from the germline V gene. CDR3 length: 17 amino acids. CDR3 bases: TGTGCCAGCAGCCCCGGGGATAGCGGGACCTACTCCTACGAGCAGTACTTC. The encoded protein is CASSPGDSGTYSYEQYF.

This chain connects TRBV30 to TRBJ2-4, with 7 bases aligning to TRBD1. The CDR3 length is 13 residues. In germline, CDR1 is GTSNPN, CDR2 SVGIG (reference sequence). Trimming removed 6 bases from V and 6 bases from J; junction bases left unmatched: 8. CDR3 loop: CACSGGPGNIQYF. As DNA, the CDR3 is TGTGCCTGCTCAGGGGGTCCTGGAAACATTCAGTACTTC.

This chain joins TRBV20-1 and TRBJ1-5; 7 nucleotides align to TRBD1. The V gene end was trimmed by 5 bases and the J gene end by 7 bases; junction bases not matched to a gene: 14. Germline V CDR1 and CDR2: DFQATT, SNEGSKA (reference sequence). The CDR3 runs 15 residues. The CDR3 sequence is CSALDRTTLAQPQHF. The DNA for the CDR3 is TGCAGTGCTTTGGACAGGACTACACTTGCCCAGCCCCAGCATTTT.

A few counts support this clonotype. This chain uses TRBV12-3 or TRBV12-4 with TRBJ2-2, with 8 bases aligning to TRBD1. This CDR3 is built from 15 residues. V lost 4 bases to trimming and J lost 6 bases; unmatched junction nucleotides: 7. The CDR3 protein is CASSSTGVIPGELFF. The CDR3 DNA is TGTGCCAGCAGTTCGACAGGGGTTATTCCCGGGGAGCTGTTTTTT.

This chain connects TRBV20-1 to TRBJ2-5; D tentatively fits TRBD1 or TRBD2 (5 bases each). CDR1 and CDR2 from the germline V gene are DFQATT and SNEGSKA (reference sequence). The V end was cut by 5 bases, the J end by 1 base, with 14 bases between. The CDR3 runs 14 residues. CDR3 region: CSAWDGRGQETQYF. CDR3 DNA sequence: TGCAGTGCTTGGGACGGCCGGGGCCAAGAGACCCAGTACTTC.

This clonotype was counted a few times. This sequence joins TRBV9 and TRBJ2-1; no firm D call. There are 14 residues in the CDR3. Germline CDR1 reads SGDLS; CDR2 reads YYNGEE. Trimming pared 4 bases from V and 0 bases from J, leaving 8 bases between. CDR3: CASSTESSYNEQFF. The CDR3 DNA reads TGTGCCAGCAGCACAGAGAGCTCCTACAATGAGCAGTTCTTC.

This clonotype was observed at least ten times. The chain couples TRBV11-2 to TRBJ2-1, with 8 bases matching TRBD2. Trimming at V came to 0 bases and at J to 8 bases, leaving 21 bases not matched to a gene. Germline values: CDR1 SGHAT, CDR2 FQNNGV. This CDR3 contains 20 residues. The CDR3 is CASSLDPSSYPGGPRDEQFF. The CDR3 coding sequence is TGTGCCAGCAGCTTAGATCCCTCCAGCTATCCGGGGGGGCCCAGGGATGAGCAGTTCTTC.

This clonotype has ten or more counts. The rearrangement links TRBV5-1 to TRBJ1-2; no clear D gene. The CDR3 contains 15 residues. Per the germline V gene, CDR1 is SGHRS and CDR2 is YFSETQ. The V and J ends lost 2 bases and 3 bases respectively, with 14 bases between them. CDR3 DNA sequence: TGCGCCAGCAGCTTAGGAACAGTAGAAGACTATGGCTACACCTTC. As protein: CASSLGTVEDYGYTF.

This chain links TRBV6-2 or TRBV6-3 with TRBJ1-2; the D is unclear. The CDR3 length is 12 residues. Germline-derived CDR1 and CDR2 are MNHEY and SVGEGT. V was clipped by 5 bases and J by 7 bases, with 11 bases between them. The CDR3 DNA sequence: TGTGCCAGCAGTACGGCGGAGGGTGGCTACACCTTC. It codes for CASSTAEGGYTF.

Only a few counts were recorded for this clonotype. This chain's CDR3 is CSASSGGYNQPQHF. The DNA for the CDR3 is TGCAGTGCTAGCAGTGGGGGGTACAATCAGCCCCAGCATTTT. The J gene is TRBJ1-5, the V gene TRBV20-1; TRBD1 is a possible D gene (5 bases). The V and J ends lost 3 bases and 3 bases respectively, with 12 bases between them. Germline V gene data show CDR1 as DFQATT and CDR2 as SNEGSKA (reference sequence). There are 14 residues in the CDR3.

Only a few counts were recorded for this clonotype. The J gene is TRBJ2-5, the V gene TRBV29-1; D not certain. V was clipped by 4 bases and J by 0 bases, with 6 bases between them. The V gene's germline CDR1 is SQVTM and CDR2 ANQGSEA. The CDR3 runs 12 residues. The CDR3 sequence is CSVGSNQETQYF. CDR3 nucleotide sequence: TGCAGCGTTGGGAGCAACCAAGAGACCCAGTACTTC. The full variable domain, in which reference TRBV29-1 and TRBJ2-5 provide the parts outside the CDR3, is SAVISQKPSRDICQRGTSLTIQCQVDSQVTMMFWYRQQPGQSLTLIATANQGSEATYESGFVIDKFPISRPNLTFSTLTVSNMSPEDSSIYLCSVGSNQETQYFGPGTRLLVL.

The rearrangement uses TRBV5-1 and TRBJ1-2; tentatively, D is TRBD1 (6 bases). V lost 4 bases to trimming and J lost 4 bases, with 14 bases between them. The length of the CDR3 is 14 residues. CDR1 and CDR2 (germline): SGHRS, YFSETQ. For the CDR3, the DNA is TGCGCCAGCAGCAGCTCAGGGGACGGCTATGGCTACACCTTC. As protein: CASSSSGDGYGYTF.

The chain employs TRBV5-1 and TRBJ1-6; TRBD1 aligns across 9 bases. The CDR3 is 16 residues long. The germline V gene has CDR1 SGHRS and CDR2 YFSETQ. V was pared by 0 bases and J by 14 bases, with 12 bases of the junction left unmatched. CDR3 protein: CASSLGYPGQGRSLHF. The CDR3 coding sequence is TGCGCCAGCAGCTTGGGGTATCCGGGACAGGGTAGGTCCCTCCACTTT. The full variable domain, its missing parts supplied by reference TRBV5-1 and TRBJ1-6, is KAGVTQTPRYLIKTRGQQVTLSCSPISGHRSVSWYQQTPGQGLQFLFEYFSETQRNKGNFPGRFSGRQFSNSRSEMNVSTLELGDSALYLCASSLGYPGQGRSLHFGNGTRLTVT.

This clonotype has a handful of counts. The V gene is TRBV7-2, the J gene TRBJ1-5; D gene uncertain. The germline V and J ends were trimmed by 2 bases and 0 bases, with 11 bases remaining between them. The CDR3 is 16 amino acids. CDR1 is SGHTA and CDR2 is FQGNSA in the germline V gene. The CDR3 nucleotides read TGTGCCAGCAGCTTAAACGTTGGCGATAGCAATCAGCCCCAGCATTTT. Its protein product is CASSLNVGDSNQPQHF.

This chain joins TRBV20-1 and TRBJ2-1; TRBD1 is a possible D gene (7 bases). From germline, CDR1 is DFQATT and CDR2 SNEGSKA (reference sequence). V lost 0 bases, J lost 8 bases, and 20 bases lay in between. The CDR3 is 16 amino acids. CDR3 residues: CSARERRGQRRDEQFF. The CDR3 DNA reads as TGCAGTGCTAGAGAGAGGAGGGGGCAGCGTAGGGATGAGCAGTTCTTC.

The rearrangement joins TRBV11-2 to TRBJ2-7, with D perhaps matching TRBD2 (6 bases). This CDR3 has 14 residues. V was cut by 8 bases and J by 4 bases, with 18 bases left in between. Per germline, CDR1 SGHAT and CDR2 FQNNGV. In DNA form, the CDR3 reads TGTGCCAGCTTGAGAGGAGGGCCGGGATACGAGCAGTACTTC. Translating gives CASLRGGPGYEQYF.

The V and J genes are TRBV6-1 and TRBJ1-2; D is ambiguous. Trimming cost V 7 bases and J 4 bases, with 7 bases left between them. Germline assignment: CDR1 MNHNS and CDR2 SASEGT. The CDR3 sequence is 11 residues long. Here the CDR3 DNA reads TGTGCCAGCAAACAGACCTATGGCTACACCTTC. It translates to CASKQTYGYTF.

The chain has TRBV5-1 and TRBJ2-5, with 8 positions matching TRBD1. The V gene end was trimmed by 7 bases and the J gene end by 1 base; junction bases not matched to a gene: 6. The CDR3 has 14 residues. Germline lookup yields CDR1 SGHRS and CDR2 YFSETQ. The CDR3 sequence: CASGGTGGQETQYF. CDR3 nucleotides: TGCGCCAGCGGAGGGACAGGCGGCCAAGAGACCCAGTACTTC.

The CDR3 is CSATGSGANVLTF. CDR3 DNA: TGCAGCGCTACAGGGTCTGGGGCCAACGTCCTGACTTTC. The V gene is TRBV29-1, the J gene TRBJ2-6; tentative D call: TRBD1 (6 bases). The CDR3 covers 13 residues. Germline V gene lookup returns CDR1 SQVTM and CDR2 ANQGSEA. The V gene lost 7 bases and the J gene lost 1 base, with 8 bases spanning the gap. Together with reference TRBV29-1 and TRBJ2-6, the CDR3 gives the full variable domain: SAVISQKPSRDICQRGTSLTIQCQVDSQVTMMFWYRQQPGQSLTLIATANQGSEATYESGFVIDKFPISRPNLTFSTLTVSNMSPEDSSIYLCSATGSGANVLTFGAGSRLTVL.

This clonotype has more than one count but fewer than ten. The V gene is TRBV29-1, the J gene TRBJ2-5; D perhaps matches TRBD1 (6 bases). CDR3 length: 12 residues. Germline V gives CDR1 SQVTM, CDR2 ANQGSEA. The V end was cut by 7 bases, the J end by 2 bases, with 11 bases between. The CDR3 sequence is CSGYGQQETQYF. The DNA of the CDR3 is TGCAGCGGATACGGACAGCAAGAGACCCAGTACTTC.

This clonotype was found many times. J is TRBJ2-1 and V is TRBV5-1; D remains unclear. Trimming removed 0 bases from V and 4 bases from J, with 5 bases in between. The CDR3 length is 13 residues. Looked up from germline, CDR1 is SGHRS and CDR2 is YFSETQ. The DNA for the CDR3 is TGCGCCAGCAGCTTGGATCCATACAATGAGCAGTTCTTC. Protein sequence: CASSLDPYNEQFF.

This clonotype was found a few times. The chain employs TRBV6-2 or TRBV6-3 and TRBJ1-5; TRBD1 is a possible D gene (6 bases). CDR1 MNHEY and CDR2 SVGEGT come from the germline V gene. Trimming removed 8 bases at V and 6 bases at J, with 17 bases between. The CDR3 is 14 amino acids. CDR3 residues: CASGGSAVSQPQHF. The DNA for the CDR3 is TGTGCCAGCGGGGGCTCAGCGGTCAGTCAGCCCCAGCATTTT.